This T cell receptor (beta chain) was recovered during a study of early T cells in non-severe SARS-CoV-2 infection. Across the whole study: Unpaired chains resulted from sequencing bulk RNA of unsorted whole blood. Study-level points and caveats: VDJdb-based annotation leaned toward anti-spike CD8 responses and missed private and CD4 specificities.

Attached unique molecular identifiers marked individual cDNA molecules. TCRdb passed the 5' RACE reads through MiXCR, listing each CDR3 protein once. The sample contains around 62,000 distinct CDR3 sequences, around 4.6% of which appear only once. This clonotype appeared a few times. Its target is not known. The V and J ends lost 0 bases and 11 bases, in that order; junction bases with no gene match: 5. Germline CDR1 and CDR2: SGHDN and FVKESK. The CDR3 length is 13 residues. The TCR comes from an adult who was a healthcare worker with PCR-confirmed SARS-CoV-2 infection or an uninfected control (not recorded which). The sample consisted of whole blood. V is TRBV14 and J is TRBJ2-3, with TRBD1 identical over 7 bases. CDR3 residues: CASSQELGDRQYF. As DNA, the CDR3 is TGTGCCAGCAGCCAAGAATTGGGGGACAGGCAGTATTTT. Together with reference TRBV14 and TRBJ2-3, the CDR3 gives the full variable domain: EAGVTQFPSHSVIEKGQTVTLRCDPISGHDNLYWYRRVMGKEIKFLLHFVKESKQDESGMPNNRFLAERTGGTYSTLKVQPAELEDSGVYFCASSQELGDRQYFGPGTRLTVL.